This entry lists 25 T cell receptor beta chains sequenced from one sample in a study of PD-1 blockade in mismatch repair-deficient tumors. Sequenced by immunoSEQ multiplex PCR; TCRdb stores in-frame clones only, minus some. The table has some 130,000 clones, 88% seen once. Sequencing was performed on peripheral blood, taken roughly 70 weeks after starting pembrolizumab. These receptors were collected from an adult with mismatch repair-deficient cancer.

The chain carries TRBV15 and TRBJ2-3; D uncertain. V was cut by 5 bases and J by 4 bases, with 22 bases left in between. The CDR3 extends over 17 amino acids. The germline V gene has CDR1 LNHNV and CDR2 YYDKDF (reference sequence). This CDR3 is CATSGPLVGDGADTQYF. The CDR3 DNA reads as TGTGCCACCAGCGGTCCTTTAGTAGGTGATGGTGCAGATACGCAGTATTTT. Based on the CDR3 plus reference TRBV15 and TRBJ2-3, the full variable domain is DAMVIQNPRYQVTQFGKPVTLSCSQTLNHNVMYWYQQKSSQAPKLLFHYYDKDFNNEADTPDNFQSRRPNTSFCFLDIRSPGLGDTAMYLCATSGPLVGDGADTQYFGPGTRLTVL.

The chain recombines TRBV6-1 with TRBJ2-1; possibly TRBD1 or TRBD2 for D (5 bases each). This CDR3 comprises 16 residues. Looked up from germline, CDR1 is MNHNS and CDR2 is SASEGT. Deletions cut 2 bases from V and 6 bases from J, with 17 bases between. CDR3 region: CASSEWDGTATNEQFF. Written as DNA, the CDR3 is TGTGCCAGCAGTGAATGGGACGGGACGGCTACCAATGAGCAGTTCTTC.

This clone appeared once. This chain joins TRBV4-1 and TRBJ2-7, with 9 bases that match TRBD1. Per the germline V gene, CDR1 is MGHRA and CDR2 is YSYEKL. The CDR3 runs to 15 residues. Germline trimming cut 4 bases from V and 3 bases from J; bases unmatched to any gene: 7. In DNA form, the CDR3 reads TGCGCCAGCAGCCTTACGGGACAGGGAAACTACGAGCAGTACTTC. The encoded protein is CASSLTGQGNYEQYF.

The chain combines TRBV2 with TRBJ2-7; no clear D. From germline, CDR1 is SNHLY and CDR2 FYNNEI. The CDR3 consists of 10 residues. V lost 3 bases and J 9 bases, leaving 6 bases between the germline ends. CDR3 sequence: CASSDYRQYF. Written as DNA, the CDR3 is TGTGCCAGCAGTGATTATAGGCAGTACTTC.

The chain links TRBV4-1 to TRBJ1-6, with TRBD1 matching 8 bases. V lost 4 bases and J lost 6; bases outside the gene matches: 2. The germline CDR1 and CDR2 sequences are MGHRA and YSYEKL. CDR3 length equals 14 residues. CDR3 loop: CASSPDRGNSPLHF. In DNA form, the CDR3 reads TGCGCCAGCAGCCCAGACAGGGGTAATTCACCCCTCCACTTT.

V gene TRBV6-6 combines with J gene TRBJ1-2, with D tentatively TRBD1 (5 bases). The length of the CDR3 is 16 residues. Germline CDR1 is MNHNY and CDR2 is SVGAGI (reference sequence). Trimming removed 6 bases at V and 2 bases at J, with 19 bases between. CDR3 sequence (DNA): TGTGCCAGCAGCCCCCAAGCGGGGGAAGAAAACTATGGCTACACCTTC. Translating gives CASSPQAGEENYGYTF.

This chain connects TRBV7-2 to TRBJ1-2; 7 bases are shared with TRBD1. J lost 4 bases, V lost 4 bases, and 9 bases had no gene match. Germline CDR1 and CDR2: SGHTA and FQGNSA. The CDR3 runs 15 residues. CDR3 coding DNA: TGTGCCAGCAGCTCATACCAGGGGGACCTCTATGGCTACACCTTC. Residues: CASSSYQGDLYGYTF.

This chain uses TRBV28 with TRBJ1-1; a possible D gene is TRBD1 (5 bases). V lost 5 bases to trimming and J lost 3 bases, with 10 bases between them. This CDR3 region has 13 residues. The V gene's germline CDR1 is MDHEN and CDR2 SYDVKM. DNA of the CDR3: TGTGCCAGCAGTGTCCTGGGGGACACTGAAGCTTTCTTT. Amino acids: CASSVLGDTEAFF.

A word on this clone: The sample has other DNA sequences that encode this CDR3 too. The rearrangement uses TRBV6-5 and TRBJ2-7, with no clear D. This CDR3 region has 11 residues. Germline assignment: CDR1 MNHEY and CDR2 SVGAGI. Trimming removed 3 bases at V and 4 bases at J, with 4 bases between. The CDR3 DNA reads TGTGCCAGCAGTTATAGGTACGAGCAGTACTTC. Amino acid sequence: CASSYRYEQYF.

With respect to this clone: Within the sample, other DNA sequences also encode this same CDR3. This sequence joins TRBV6-5 and TRBJ2-7; TRBD1 aligns across 7 bases. V was pared by 4 bases and J by 4 bases, with 7 bases of the junction left unmatched. The CDR3 length is 14 residues. Germline V CDR1 and CDR2: MNHEY, SVGAGI. CDR3 in DNA: TGTGCCAGCAGTTCTGGTCAGGGGGTTTACGAGCAGTACTTC. It yields the protein CASSSGQGVYEQYF.

This sequence joins TRBV6-6 and TRBJ2-7, with D possibly matching TRBD1 (6 bases). V gave up 3 bases and J gave up 5 bases, with 11 bases separating them. The V gene's germline CDR1 is MNHNY and CDR2 SVGAGI (reference sequence). The CDR3 consists of 13 residues. The CDR3: CASSYTGTHEQYF. CDR3 DNA: TGTGCCAGCAGTTATACAGGGACGCACGAGCAGTACTTC.

This chain joins TRBV5-1 and TRBJ2-7; D is ambiguous. V lost 1 base to trimming and J lost 2 bases, with 7 bases between them. CDR3 length: 13 amino acids. Germline V gene sequence: CDR1 SGHRS, CDR2 YFSETQ. The CDR3: CASSLPVAYEQYF. The CDR3 nucleotides read TGCGCCAGCAGCTTGCCGGTTGCCTACGAGCAGTACTTC. The entire variable domain, with the rest obtained from reference TRBV5-1 and TRBJ2-7, is as follows: KAGVTQTPRYLIKTRGQQVTLSCSPISGHRSVSWYQQTPGQGLQFLFEYFSETQRNKGNFPGRFSGRQFSNSRSEMNVSTLELGDSALYLCASSLPVAYEQYFGPGTRLTVT.

This sequence joins TRBV2 and TRBJ2-3, with 8 bases that match TRBD1. This CDR3 is 15 amino acids long. Trimming cost V 4 bases and J 4 bases; bases outside gene matches: 7. Looked up from germline, CDR1 is SNHLY and CDR2 is FYNNEI. As DNA, the CDR3 is TGTGCCAGCAGTGCGAGGACAGGGTTCGCAGATACGCAGTATTTT. Encoded protein: CASSARTGFADTQYF.

The CDR3 here is CASSKGQGSDGYTF. The CDR3 DNA follows: TGTGCCAGCAGCAAAGGACAGGGTTCCGATGGCTACACCTTC. The chain uses TRBV5-5 and TRBJ1-2; TRBD1 matches at 8 bases. The CDR3 runs to 14 residues. Per the germline V gene, CDR1 is SGHKS and CDR2 is YYEKEE (reference sequence). V was pared by 4 bases and J by 6 bases, with 8 bases of the junction left unmatched.

The rearrangement joins TRBV6-5 to TRBJ2-3, with 10 bases that match TRBD2. Trimming removed 9 bases from V and 5 bases from J; junction bases left unmatched: 11. This CDR3 has 15 residues. The V gene's germline CDR1 is MNHEY and CDR2 SVGAGI. Here the CDR3 reads CASRTSGIELDTQYF. CDR3 DNA: TGTGCCAGTAGGACTAGCGGAATCGAACTAGATACGCAGTATTTT.

J is TRBJ2-1 and V is TRBV27, with TRBD2 identical over 7 bases. The germline gives CDR1 MNHEY, CDR2 SMNVEV (reference sequence). This CDR3 contains 13 residues. V dropped 2 bases and J dropped 6; count of bases not matched to a gene: 1. CDR3 in DNA: TGTGCCAGCAGTTTAGCGGGAGTCAATGAGCAGTTCTTC. Its protein product is CASSLAGVNEQFF.

This chain connects TRBV5-5 to TRBJ1-1, with D possibly being TRBD1 (5 bases). From germline, CDR1 is SGHKS and CDR2 YYEKEE (reference sequence). The CDR3 has 16 amino acids. Deletions cut 0 bases from V and 4 bases from J, with 16 bases between. The CDR3 is CASSLEGVRRVTEAFF. In DNA, the CDR3 is TGTGCCAGCAGCTTGGAAGGGGTCCGTCGGGTCACTGAAGCTTTCTTT.

The rearrangement joins TRBV25-1 to TRBJ1-1; 7 bases fit TRBD1. The V gene end was trimmed by 3 bases and the J gene end by 0 bases; junction bases not matched to a gene: 13. The CDR3 spans 18 residues. Germline loops: CDR1 MGHDK, CDR2 SYGVNS. The CDR3 DNA sequence: TGTGCCAGCAGTGAGGGAGTTCCCGGGACAGCCATGAACACTGAAGCTTTCTTT. This sequence encodes CASSEGVPGTAMNTEAFF.

This CDR3 is CASSLTRRSDYEQYF. CDR3 bases: TGTGCCAGCAGCTTAACGAGGCGGAGTGACTACGAGCAGTACTTC. The V gene is TRBV11-2, the J gene TRBJ2-7; D unresolved. The germline CDR1 and CDR2 sequences are SGHAT and FQNNGV. This CDR3 is 15 amino acids long. V lost 2 bases to trimming and J lost 3 bases, with 14 bases between them.

V usage is TRBV5-1 and J usage is TRBJ2-3, with TRBD2 matching 8 bases. J lost 3 bases, V lost 2 bases, and 5 bases had no gene match. Per germline, CDR1 SGHRS and CDR2 YFSETQ. The CDR3 loop spans 15 amino acids. CDR3 residues: CASSFRGRRTDTQYF. The CDR3 DNA sequence: TGCGCCAGCAGCTTTCGCGGGAGGAGGACAGATACGCAGTATTTT.

V gene TRBV2 combines with J gene TRBJ2-3; TRBD2 matches 7 bases. The CDR3 totals 16 residues. V shed 3 bases and J 0 bases; nucleotides not matched to a gene: 6. Germline V gives CDR1 SNHLY, CDR2 FYNNEI. CDR3 DNA sequence: TGTGCCAGCAGTGATCCGGGACTACATAGCACAGATACGCAGTATTTT. Its translation is CASSDPGLHSTDTQYF.

V usage is TRBV6-1 and J usage is TRBJ1-1; 8 nucleotides line up with TRBD1. The CDR3 consists of 14 residues. After removal of 1 base from V and 11 bases from J, the junction contained 9 bases not matched to a gene. From germline, CDR1 is MNHNS and CDR2 SASEGT. The CDR3 DNA follows: TGTGCCAGCAGTGAAGGATACTCAGGGGGCCGGGCTTTCTTT. Its protein is CASSEGYSGGRAFF.

This clone has a single count. The chain has TRBV5-1 and TRBJ2-7; the D gene is possibly TRBD2 (5 bases). CDR3 length: 14 residues. Germline CDR1 and CDR2: SGHRS and YFSETQ. V lost 5 bases, J lost 3 bases, and 15 bases lay in between. Written as DNA, the CDR3 is TGCGCCAGCAGTTCTTGGACTGACGACTACGAGCAGTACTTC. Translating it yields CASSSWTDDYEQYF.

The chain recombines TRBV5-1 with TRBJ1-1; D gene unclear. This CDR3 has 16 amino acids. Germline V lookup: CDR1 SGHRS, CDR2 YFSETQ. V lost 3 bases and J 0 bases, leaving 15 bases between the germline ends. The CDR3: CASSYGHGVMNTEAFF. Written as DNA, the CDR3 is TGCGCCAGCAGCTACGGGCACGGAGTTATGAACACTGAAGCTTTCTTT.

This clone was counted once. The chain employs TRBV6-5 and TRBJ1-5; 7 bases line up with TRBD1. The germline V gene has CDR1 MNHEY and CDR2 SVGAGI. This CDR3 region has 14 residues. The V gene end was trimmed by 5 bases and the J gene end by 5 bases; junction bases not matched to a gene: 6. The DNA of the CDR3 is TGTGCCAGCAGTCTGACAGGGTTTGATCAGCCCCAGCATTTT. Amino acids: CASSLTGFDQPQHF.